The T cell receptor (beta chain) under discussion was sequenced for a study of spatial heterogeneity in lung cancer. At the level of the study: Sequence detection consistently recorded a greater number of beta-chain than alpha-chain sequences. Every unique TCR and UMI combination, on average, appeared more than ten times in raw reads. Findings and caveats of the study: Resection blood, more than follow-up blood, showed ubiquitous expanded tumor TCRs.

Each TCR cDNA molecule bore a unique molecular identifier. MiXCR, applied by TCRdb to the 5' RACE reads, yields one record per CDR3 protein. The table records about 9,200 distinct CDR3 sequences, about 7.8% of them present only once. The CDR3 sequence is 14 residues long. V was shortened by 2 bases and J by 2 bases, with 9 bases between the two germline ends. Germline lookup yields CDR1 SGHDN and CDR2 FVKESK. This clonotype was observed at least ten times. Its antigen is unidentified. Time point noted: sample taken at primary tumor resection. The authors sequenced whole RNA from tumor, nontumor lung or frozen PBMC without sorting.

The sample consisted of PBMCs, taken at surgery. The genes are TRBV14 and TRBJ2-5; D remains unclear. The receptor was isolated from a female donor with early-stage non-small cell lung cancer. CDR3 DNA: TGTGCCAGCAGCCAATTTCTGGGGCAAGAGACCCAGTACTTC. Protein: CASSQFLGQETQYF.